The clone carrying this TCR beta chain was picked up a small number of times. The CDR3 contains 15 residues. V shed 4 bases and J 2 bases; nucleotides not matched to a gene: 3. Germline V lookup: CDR1 SGHTA, CDR2 FQGNSA. This specimen comes from a study of blood T cells in healthy people across ages. PCR was performed a second time for about 7 to 12 cycles using a sample-barcoded 5' primer and a J-beta primer mix. TCRdb processed the 5' RACE reads anew with MiXCR; each CDR3 protein has one entry. The sample lists 540,000 or so distinct CDR3 sequences, less than 25% occurring once. In addition, the sample was reused for a study of T cells of mothers and their children.

Input material: blood. The gene calls are TRBV7-2 and TRBJ2-7, with 12 bases lining up with TRBD2. This TCR was recovered from a boy younger than 18 in good health. The CDR3 here is CASSYLAGGPYEQYF. Written as DNA, the CDR3 is TGTGCCAGCAGCTATCTAGCGGGGGGGCCCTACGAGCAGTACTTC.